These 30 T cell receptor beta chains were sequenced from one sample in a study of chemoradiotherapy in HPV16-positive cancers. Here immunoSEQ multiplex PCR was the method, and the copy in TCRdb shows in-frame clones only, minus some. The table records approximately 4,200 clones, roughly 91% of them present only once. This specimen consisted of tumor tissue, obtained from a patient who underwent chemoradiotherapy. Receptors were obtained from a human donor with HPV-associated anogenital cancer.

The chain carries TRBV7-3 and TRBJ1-1; D not resolved. This CDR3 spans 13 amino acids. The ends were cut back, 2 bases at V and 5 bases at J, with 9 bases in the middle. Germline assignment: CDR1 SGHTA and CDR2 FQGTGA. CDR3: CASSLLTGTEAFF. As DNA, the CDR3 is TGTGCCAGCAGCTTATTGACGGGGACTGAAGCTTTCTTT.

This chain links TRBV7-2 with TRBJ2-1; D possibly corresponds to TRBD1 (6 bases). CDR1 is SGHTA, CDR2 FQGNSA, per germline. Trimming removed 4 bases at V and 10 bases at J, with 14 bases between. This CDR3 region has 13 residues. This CDR3 is CASSSKGDTEQFF. CDR3 sequence (DNA): TGTGCCAGCAGCTCTAAAGGGGACACCGAGCAGTTCTTC.

DNA of the CDR3: TGTGCCAGCAGCCAACCCCCTAGCGGGGGACTTCAAGAGACCCAGTACTTC. Residues: CASSQPPSGGLQETQYF. The chain employs TRBV2 and TRBJ2-5; 10 bases are shared with TRBD2. The trim removed 6 bases at V and 2 bases at J, leaving 12 bases unmatched. CDR1 and CDR2 (germline): SNHLY, FYNNEI. The CDR3 has 17 residues.

The chain has TRBV5-5 and TRBJ1-5; unclear D gene. Germline CDR1 reads SGHKS; CDR2 reads YYEKEE (reference sequence). V gave up 3 bases and J gave up 3 bases, with 7 bases separating them. CDR3 length equals 13 residues. CDR3 in DNA: TGTGCCAGCAGCTGGGTAGTCAATCAGCCCCAGCATTTT. It specifies CASSWVVNQPQHF.

J is TRBJ1-4 and V is TRBV18, with D possibly matching TRBD1 (6 bases). This CDR3 spans 14 amino acids. Germline V gene sequence: CDR1 KGHSH, CDR2 LQKENI. With 6 bases removed from V and 4 bases from J, the gap between germline ends came to 12 bases. In nucleotides, the CDR3 is TGTGCCAGCTCGCCGGGGGGCGGTAATGAAAAACTGTTTTTT. It yields the protein CASSPGGGNEKLFF.

The chain employs TRBV10-2 and TRBJ2-1; TRBD1 or TRBD2 may be the D gene (6 bases each). V lost 3 bases and J 4 bases, leaving 16 bases between the germline ends. Germline loops: CDR1 WSHSY, CDR2 SAAADI. The CDR3 is 16 amino acids. The CDR3 nucleotides read TGCGCCAGCAGTGATTTGAGGGGGGCGAATTACAATGAGCAGTTCTTC. Its protein is CASSDLRGANYNEQFF.

The CDR3 loop reads CASSFGRSGANVLTF. The CDR3 DNA sequence: TGTGCCAGCAGCTTTGGGCGCTCTGGGGCCAACGTCCTGACTTTC. The rearrangement uses TRBV13 and TRBJ2-6; D gene ambiguous. The CDR3 spans 15 residues. Per the germline V gene, CDR1 is PRHDT and CDR2 is FYEKMQ (reference sequence). Trimming left V 3 bases short and J 0 bases short, with 6 bases between.

The rearrangement uses TRBV4-1 and TRBJ1-3; 9 bases fit TRBD1. This CDR3 has 21 residues. J was trimmed by 0 bases and V by 0 bases; bases with no gene match: 15. Germline-derived CDR1 and CDR2 are MGHRA and YSYEKL. DNA for the CDR3: TGCGCCAGCAGCCAAGATTGGCTTCGGACAGGGGACCTTCGCTCTGGAAACACCATATATTTT. Amino acid sequence: CASSQDWLRTGDLRSGNTIYF.

The rearrangement links TRBV25-1 to TRBJ1-5, with D possibly TRBD1 on 5 matching bases. Germline values: CDR1 MGHDK, CDR2 SYGVNS. The CDR3 is made up of 17 amino acids. The V gene lost 3 bases and the J gene lost 2 bases, with 17 bases spanning the gap. In DNA, the CDR3 is TGTGCCAGCAGTGAGGCCTCCCAGGGTTCGGGCAATCAGCCCCAGCATTTT. Translated: CASSEASQGSGNQPQHF.

The V call is TRBV4-2, the J call TRBJ1-6, with D unclear. Germline values: CDR1 LGHNA, CDR2 YNFKEQ. The CDR3 totals 16 residues. V was pared by 1 base and J by 6 bases, with 13 bases between. CDR3 amino acids: CASSQGARSSNSPLHF. In DNA, the CDR3 is TGTGCCAGCAGCCAAGGGGCCAGATCTTCTAATTCACCCCTCCACTTT.

This chain uses TRBV20-1 with TRBJ2-1; D gene unclear. Germline CDR1 reads DFQATT; CDR2 reads SNEGSKA (reference sequence). The CDR3 consists of 10 residues. Trimming shortened V by 7 bases and J by 10 bases, and 11 bases separated the two germline ends. The CDR3 coding sequence is TGCAGTGTCGCTGCGAGAGAGCAGTTCTTC. Its translation is CSVAAREQFF.

V usage is TRBV19 and J usage is TRBJ1-3, with no clear D. V was pared by 3 bases and J by 0 bases, with 9 bases between. This CDR3 comprises 15 residues. The germline CDR1 and CDR2 sequences are LNHDA and SQIVND (reference sequence). The CDR3 sequence: CASSIVRNSGNTIYF. The CDR3 DNA reads TGTGCCAGTAGTATCGTCCGGAACTCTGGAAACACCATATATTTT.

V gene TRBV4-3 combines with J gene TRBJ1-2, with TRBD1 identical over 7 bases. Germline CDR1 LGHNA, CDR2 YSLEER. This CDR3 has 14 amino acids. The junction had 13 bases not matched to a gene; V was cut back by 8 bases and J by 7 bases. As DNA, the CDR3 is TGCGCCAGCGCTCGACAGGGTGATCGTGCTGGCTACACCTTC. Translating gives CASARQGDRAGYTF.

V is TRBV18 and J is TRBJ1-5; 7 bases align to TRBD1. Losses at the gene ends were 4 bases for V and 0 bases for J; bases not matched to a gene: 9. The germline V gene has CDR1 KGHSH and CDR2 LQKENI. This CDR3 has 17 residues. DNA of the CDR3: TGTGCCAGCTCACTCAACGGGGGACAGTATAGCAATCAGCCCCAGCATTTT. Amino acid sequence: CASSLNGGQYSNQPQHF.

The gene calls are TRBV6-1 and TRBJ2-7; TRBD1 matches 10 bases. Per germline, CDR1 MNHNS and CDR2 SASEGT. The CDR3 is 15 residues long. V lost 2 bases to trimming and J lost 5 bases; unmatched junction nucleotides: 6. The CDR3 reads CASSEWGTGDNEQYF. The DNA of the CDR3 is TGTGCCAGCAGTGAATGGGGGACAGGGGATAACGAGCAGTACTTC.

The chain has TRBV5-5 and TRBJ1-2; no reliable D call. V shed 1 base and J shed 4 bases, with 8 bases lying between them. The CDR3 consists of 13 residues. The germline gives CDR1 SGHKS, CDR2 YYEKEE (reference sequence). CDR3 in amino acids: CASSLLGSYGYTF. The CDR3 DNA reads TGTGCCAGCAGCTTGTTGGGGAGCTATGGCTACACCTTC. Together with reference TRBV5-5 and TRBJ1-2, the CDR3 gives the full variable domain: DAGVTQSPTHLIKTRGQQVTLRCSPISGHKSVSWYQQVLGQGPQFIFQYYEKEERGRGNFPDRFSARQFPNYSSELNVNALLLGDSALYLCASSLLGSYGYTFGSGTRLTVV.

The CDR3 nucleotides read TGTGCCAGTAGTCCACTACAGACAATAGGCTATGGCTACACCTTC. Residues: CASSPLQTIGYGYTF. This chain links TRBV19 with TRBJ1-2; D unresolved. V lost 5 bases and J 4 bases, leaving 17 bases between the germline ends. The CDR3 length is 15 residues. Germline V gene data show CDR1 as LNHDA and CDR2 as SQIVND (reference sequence).

The chain couples TRBV5-1 to TRBJ1-5, with TRBD1 matching over 8 bases. The CDR3 runs to 15 residues. The germline V gene encodes CDR1 SGHRS and CDR2 YFSETQ. J lost 7 bases, V lost 4 bases, and 10 bases had no gene match. The CDR3: CASSVTGAVEQPQHF. The CDR3 bases are TGCGCCAGCAGCGTGACAGGGGCAGTAGAACAGCCCCAGCATTTT.

The chain has TRBV10-3 and TRBJ1-2; 9 nucleotides agree with TRBD1. The CDR3 length is 13 residues. Germline V gene sequence: CDR1 ENHRY, CDR2 SYGVKD. J was trimmed by 6 bases and V by 7 bases; bases with no gene match: 6. The CDR3 spells CAIKGTGPNGYTF. The DNA for the CDR3 is TGTGCCATCAAAGGGACAGGGCCCAATGGCTACACCTTC.

The V and J genes are TRBV27 and TRBJ2-1; D remains ambiguous. There are 19 residues in the CDR3. V dropped 5 bases and J dropped 8 bases, with 31 bases sitting between them. The V gene's germline CDR1 is MNHEY and CDR2 SMNVEV (reference sequence). CDR3 residues: CASSNPTPNDGIPQDEQFF. The DNA of the CDR3 is TGTGCCAGCAGTAATCCAACGCCTAACGACGGAATTCCGCAAGATGAGCAGTTCTTC.

The rearrangement joins TRBV2 to TRBJ2-5; D may be TRBD2 (5 bases). Germline V gene lookup returns CDR1 SNHLY and CDR2 FYNNEI. The CDR3 is made up of 16 amino acids. Trimming cost V 2 bases and J 9 bases, with 22 bases left between them. In DNA, the CDR3 is TGTGCCAGCAGTGAATCGGCTAGCCGGCGGTTGACGGCCCAGTACTTC. It translates to CASSESASRRLTAQYF.

The genes are TRBV29-1 and TRBJ1-1; D possibly corresponds to TRBD1 (5 bases). Between the trimmed V and J ends, which lost 0 bases and 5 bases, there was a span of 13 bases. This CDR3 contains 14 residues. The germline V gene has CDR1 SQVTM and CDR2 ANQGSEA. The CDR3 sequence: CSVEDPNRRTEAFF. The CDR3 region has the DNA TGCAGCGTTGAAGACCCCAACAGGCGGACTGAAGCTTTCTTT. The whole variable domain, remainder taken from reference TRBV29-1 and TRBJ1-1, is SAVISQKPSRDICQRGTSLTIQCQVDSQVTMMFWYRQQPGQSLTLIATANQGSEATYESGFVIDKFPISRPNLTFSTLTVSNMSPEDSSIYLCSVEDPNRRTEAFFGQGTRLTVV.

The V gene is TRBV7-2, the J gene TRBJ1-2, with TRBD1 matching over 11 bases. Trimming removed 5 bases from V and 2 bases from J; junction bases left unmatched: 4. The CDR3 loop spans 15 amino acids. The germline CDR1 and CDR2 sequences are SGHTA and FQGNSA. Here the CDR3 DNA reads TGTGCCAGCAGCACTTGGACAGGGGGCAACTATGGCTACACCTTC. Its protein product is CASSTWTGGNYGYTF.

The V and J genes are TRBV6-6 and TRBJ1-3, with D uncertain. Trimming shortened V by 9 bases and J by 4 bases, and 7 bases separated the two germline ends. Germline CDR1 MNHNY, CDR2 SVGAGI (reference sequence). The CDR3 is made up of 11 amino acids. For the CDR3, the DNA is TGTGCCAGTCTGTCGGGAAACACCATATATTTT. Residues: CASLSGNTIYF.

The V call is TRBV28, the J call TRBJ1-1; 7 positions agree with TRBD1. CDR1 MDHEN and CDR2 SYDVKM come from the germline V gene. CDR3 length: 14 amino acids. V dropped 3 bases and J dropped 4; count of bases not matched to a gene: 5. The CDR3 nucleotides read TGTGCCAGCAGTTTTCTGCAGGGGGTCACTGAAGCTTTCTTT. It specifies CASSFLQGVTEAFF.

The rearrangement uses TRBV25-1 and TRBJ2-3; D not certain. Germline loops: CDR1 MGHDK, CDR2 SYGVNS. The V and J ends lost 4 bases and 5 bases respectively, with 4 bases between them. The CDR3 is made up of 11 amino acids. The CDR3 sequence is CASSVRDTQYF. CDR3 DNA sequence: TGTGCCAGCAGTGTCAGAGATACGCAGTATTTT. The full variable domain, completed using reference TRBV25-1 and TRBJ2-3, is EADIYQTPRYLVIGTGKKITLECSQTMGHDKMYWYQQDPGMELHLIHYSYGVNSTEKGDLSSESTVSRIRTEHFPLTLESARPSHTSQYLCASSVRDTQYFGPGTRLTVL.

The chain uses TRBV5-1 and TRBJ2-7; perhaps TRBD1 as D (5 bases). The CDR3 runs to 13 residues. Germline V gene lookup returns CDR1 SGHRS and CDR2 YFSETQ. V gave up 1 base and J gave up 4 bases, with 9 bases separating them. CDR3: CASSLRSGYEQYF. Written as DNA, the CDR3 is TGCGCCAGCAGCTTGAGATCAGGGTACGAGCAGTACTTC. Filled out from reference TRBV5-1 and TRBJ2-7, the complete variable domain reads KAGVTQTPRYLIKTRGQQVTLSCSPISGHRSVSWYQQTPGQGLQFLFEYFSETQRNKGNFPGRFSGRQFSNSRSEMNVSTLELGDSALYLCASSLRSGYEQYFGPGTRLTVT.

The chain links TRBV7-9 to TRBJ1-5, with 7 bases that match TRBD1. From germline, CDR1 is SEHNR and CDR2 FQNEAQ (reference sequence). The CDR3 contains 13 residues. J gave up 6 bases and V 5 bases, and 4 bases lay outside the gene matches. The CDR3 here is CASSARQGQPQHF. CDR3 nucleotides: TGTGCCAGCAGCGCCAGACAGGGTCAGCCCCAGCATTTT. Full variable domain (remainder filled in from reference TRBV7-9 and TRBJ1-5): DTGVSQNPRHKITKRGQNVTFRCDPISEHNRLYWYRQTLGQGPEFLTYFQNEAQLEKSRLLSDRFSAERPKGSFSTLEIQRTEQGDSAMYLCASSARQGQPQHFGDGTRLSIL.

In its sample, this clone was seen a few times. CDR3 protein: CASSPRVGGYTF. In DNA, the CDR3 is TGTGCCAGCAGTCCCCGGGTTGGGGGCTACACCTTC. This chain connects TRBV7-2 to TRBJ1-2; D is ambiguous. Germline CDR1 reads SGHTA; CDR2 reads FQGNSA. The CDR3 is made up of 12 amino acids. V lost 6 bases to trimming and J lost 8 bases, with 13 bases between them.

V and J are TRBV28 and TRBJ1-6, with TRBD1 matching 8 bases. This CDR3 is built from 19 residues. Germline loops: CDR1 MDHEN, CDR2 SYDVKM. V lost 2 bases and J lost 3; bases outside the gene matches: 12. CDR3 in DNA: TGTGCCAGCAGTTTAGAATTCATGCCGGGACAGGTCTATAATTCACCCCTCCACTTT. This codes for CASSLEFMPGQVYNSPLHF.